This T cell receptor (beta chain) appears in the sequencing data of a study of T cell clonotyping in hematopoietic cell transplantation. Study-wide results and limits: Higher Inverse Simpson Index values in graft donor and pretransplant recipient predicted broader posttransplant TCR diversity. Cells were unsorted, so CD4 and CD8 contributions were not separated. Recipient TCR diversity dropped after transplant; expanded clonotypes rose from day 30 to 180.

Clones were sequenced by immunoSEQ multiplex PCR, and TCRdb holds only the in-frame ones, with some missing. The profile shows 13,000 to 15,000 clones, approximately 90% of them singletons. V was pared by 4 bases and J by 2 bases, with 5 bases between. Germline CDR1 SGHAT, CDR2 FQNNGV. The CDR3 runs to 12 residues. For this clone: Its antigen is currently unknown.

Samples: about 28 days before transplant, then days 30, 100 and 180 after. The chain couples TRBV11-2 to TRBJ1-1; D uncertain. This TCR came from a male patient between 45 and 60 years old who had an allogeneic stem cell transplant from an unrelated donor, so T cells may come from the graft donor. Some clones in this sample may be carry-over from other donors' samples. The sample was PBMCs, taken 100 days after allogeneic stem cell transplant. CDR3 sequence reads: CASSYVNTEAFF. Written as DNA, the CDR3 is TGTGCCAGCAGCTACGTCAACACTGAAGCTTTCTTT.